This passage covers 10 T cell receptor beta chains from one sample sequenced in a study of blood T cells in healthy people across ages (dated by TCRdb to the mid-2010s). Library creation used 5' RACE. TCRdb names Illumina HiSeq 2500 as the instrument used. The second PCR ran for about 6 to 12 cycles and used a J-beta primer mix along with a sample-barcoded 5' primer. TCRdb handled the public reads itself, with Q25 trimming in fastp and clone calling in MiXCR, and kept productive beta chains. Every CDR3 protein is listed once, alongside the most common genes and DNA of its rows. Here the sample has about 1 million distinct CDR3 sequences; around 45% occur a single time. The ten top clones hold about 19% of the sample. Source material: blood. The receptor set was obtained from an older woman in good health.

This clonotype was seen more than once but under ten times. This may arise from a read error, as a much more abundant clone is one base away. This chain links TRBV6-5 with TRBJ2-2; D remains unclear. The ends were cut back, 6 bases at V and 5 bases at J, with 13 bases in the middle. Germline-derived CDR1 and CDR2 are MNHEY and SVGAGI. The CDR3 has 14 residues. The CDR3 DNA reads TGTGCCAGCAGGTACGAGTCGGTTACCGGGGAGCTGTTTTTT. Its protein product is CASRYESVTGELFF.

The chain recombines TRBV20-1 with TRBJ2-2, with D perhaps TRBD1 or TRBD2 (5 bases each). The CDR3 runs 16 residues. The V gene's germline CDR1 is DFQATT and CDR2 SNEGSKA (reference sequence). V was trimmed by 6 bases and J by 5 bases, leaving 22 bases between them. The CDR3 reads CSAPGSRGTRTGELFF. Here the CDR3 DNA reads TGCAGTGCCCCGGGTTCGAGGGGAACGAGAACCGGGGAGCTGTTTTTT.

V and J are TRBV11-2 and TRBJ2-3, with 8 bases aligning to TRBD2. V lost 0 bases and J lost 6; bases outside the gene matches: 8. Per germline, CDR1 SGHAT and CDR2 FQNNGV. The CDR3 runs 16 residues. The DNA of the CDR3 is TGTGCCAGCAGCTTAGAAGGACTAGCAGCCAGGGATACGCAGTATTTT. Translation: CASSLEGLAARDTQYF.

This clonotype was observed a single time. V and J are TRBV5-5 and TRBJ2-5; D uncertain. The J call may be in error: the DNA end matches TRBJ2-7 better. The CDR3 sequence is 13 residues long. Germline CDR1 is SGHKS and CDR2 is YYEKEE (reference sequence). CDR3 region: CASSLEQNCEQYF. The CDR3 nucleotides are TGTGCCAGCAGCTTGGAACAGAACTGCGAGCAGTACTTC.

On this clonotype itself: A clone one base away is much larger, so this may be a read error. CDR3 bases: TGTGCCAGCAGCTCCGCCGGGACACCTAGCCAAGAGATCCAGTACTTC. It codes for CASSSAGTPSQEIQYF. This chain joins TRBV7-9 and TRBJ2-5, with D perhaps matching TRBD1 (6 bases). Germline V lookup: CDR1 SEHNR, CDR2 FQNEAQ (reference sequence). The CDR3 spans 16 residues.

This clonotype was detected only a few times. The rearrangement links TRBV27 to TRBJ2-4; possibly TRBD1 for D (6 bases). Germline assignment: CDR1 MNHEY and CDR2 SMNVEV (reference sequence). The length of the CDR3 is 17 residues. The ends were cut back, 1 base at V and 3 bases at J, with 16 bases in the middle. The CDR3 loop reads CASSLWPRGPIKNIQYF. Here the CDR3 DNA reads TGTGCCAGCAGTTTATGGCCCAGGGGTCCGATCAAAAACATTCAGTACTTC.

A few counts support this clonotype. DNA for the CDR3: TGTGCCATCATGGAATTTGAGGGGCATGAGCAGTTCTTC. Protein sequence: CAIMEFEGHEQFF. This chain links TRBV10-3 with TRBJ2-1; the D call may be TRBD1 or TRBD2 (5 bases each). The CDR3 extends over 13 amino acids. The V gene lost 7 bases and the J gene lost 8 bases, with 15 bases spanning the gap. Germline V gene data show CDR1 as ENHRY and CDR2 as SYGVKD.

J is TRBJ2-5 and V is TRBV6-2 or TRBV6-3; 10 bases are a match to TRBD1. Unmatched junction bases numbered 3, after V lost 3 bases and J lost 2 bases. Germline assignment: CDR1 MNHEY and CDR2 SVGEGT. The CDR3 runs 15 residues. For the CDR3, the DNA is TGTGCCAGCAGTTATCGGACAGGGGGACAAGAGACCCAGTACTTC. Translating it yields CASSYRTGGQETQYF.

This clonotype was seen more than once but under ten times. The chain is built from TRBV7-2 and TRBJ2-5; 10 positions agree with TRBD2. Trimming took 2 bases from V and 11 from J; bases not matched to a gene: 11. Germline CDR1 is SGHTA and CDR2 is FQGNSA. The CDR3 is made up of 15 amino acids. CDR3: CASSLIASGSSEQYF. CDR3 coding DNA: TGTGCCAGCAGCTTAATTGCTAGCGGGAGTAGTGAGCAGTACTTC.

This clonotype has a count of ten or more. The chain uses TRBV3-1 and TRBJ2-7, with 7 bases matching TRBD2. The CDR3 loop spans 17 amino acids. The germline V gene has CDR1 LGHDT and CDR2 YNNKEL (reference sequence). Trimming removed 1 base from V and 2 bases from J; junction bases left unmatched: 11. This CDR3 is CASSQGGRAGVPYEQYF. The CDR3 DNA sequence: TGTGCCAGCAGCCAAGGCGGCAGGGCGGGAGTCCCCTACGAGCAGTACTTC.